Described below is a single T cell receptor (beta chain) sequence and its context. This clone is categorized as medium-sized (0.01 to 0.1%). Which antigen it targets is not known. Per-base quality was not reported, and no clone a single base away is much larger than it. V loses 2 bases at its end and J loses 5 bases; junction bases beyond the gene matches: 11. According to the germline V gene, CDR1 reads KGHSH and CDR2 reads LQKENI. Including cysteine and phenylalanine, the CDR3 has 18 amino acids. The entry retains the CDR3 DNA only, 54 bases that are in frame from base 1. This record comes from a study of PD-L1 blockade in urothelial cancer (dated by TCRdb to the late 2010s). About the study as a whole: About nine tenths of the roughly 29 patients were males with bladder-origin urothelial cancer, and about 65% of the roughly 30 reported a prior smoking history. An ECOG performance status of 0 or 1 was recorded for the patients, and 0 to 3 prior chemotherapy regimens had been received by the patients. Blood samples were analyzed 3 weeks after the start of treatment (second dose) and 6 weeks after the start of treatment. A median of about 140,000 T cells and some 90,000 unique TCRs was obtained from blood samples, and a median clonality of around 0.08 was observed. The study, an exploratory multi-omic analysis, examined somatic, immune and clinical correlates of response to PD-L1 blockade with atezolizumab in urothelial cancer. Pretreatment tumor samples, along with matched peripheral blood collected serially before and after atezolizumab treatment, underwent TCR sequencing. Progression-free survival longer than 6 months counted as durable clinical benefit, and TCR features were additionally tested against both progression-free and overall survival. In the same patients, pretreatment tumors underwent whole exome sequencing and RNA sequencing in addition to TCR sequencing. Durable clinical benefit was achieved by nine patients and was not achieved by 20 patients. Pretreatment blood TCR-seq was available for twenty-nine patients, at least one posttreatment blood collection was obtained for about 24 patients, and tumor TCR-seq was available for about 24 patients.

Reading the label with the study, this specimen's time point is: pretreatment peripheral blood. The Qiagen DNeasy Blood extraction kit was used to purify genomic DNA from total PBMCs and from tumor samples. Collected pretreatment and during treatment, PBMCs were isolated and stored as previously described. Results the study describes overall, beyond this receptor: Patients with durable benefit showed greater expansion of tumor-associated TCR clones in peripheral blood 3 weeks after starting treatment (n of about 20, p = 0.022). A pretreatment peripheral blood TCR clonality below the median was linked to improved progression-free and overall survival. Because the sample size was small (n ≈ 27) and many exploratory analyses were performed, the results are intended to be hypothesis-generating.

To estimate absolute template abundance from read counts, synthetic TCR analog templates were spiked into each PCR. TCRbeta CDR3 regions were amplified from genomic DNA with bias-controlled V and J gene primers using the immunoSEQ assay. Sequencing of rearranged TCRbeta segments was performed at approximately 20X coverage. In the authors' own workflow: Clustering was used to correct sequencing errors, and CDR3s were annotated against IMGT so that V, D and J genes could be assigned. Out-of-frame and stop-codon sequences were excluded, and only productive TCRbeta rearrangements were used in downstream analyses. To compute clonality, Shannon entropy was normalized by the log of the number of unique productive sequences and then subtracted from one. Fisher's exact test with Benjamini-Hochberg correction, using a cutoff of adjusted p below 0.01, was how clones that differed between time points or between blood and tumor were identified. Sourced from immuneACCESS, this table was stored by TCRdb with only in-frame sequences that have V and J called. A share of the clones is absent; for the studies checked, an unresolved V gene accounts for under half, and the remainder has no known explanation. The D gene and trimming were derived from the DNA, and the V and J assignments and clone size from that table. For this sample the table gives 45,000 or so clones, of which over 75% were detected only once. In total, the top ten clones hold around a quarter of the sample.

The starting material was PBMCs, obtained around atezolizumab (anti-PD-L1) treatment. The rearrangement combines TRBV18 with TRBJ2-1; the junction holds 11 bases that match TRBD1. The TCR comes from a donor aged 40 or older with urothelial cancer. The CDR3 protein is CASSPKGPGQGADNEQFF. At the DNA level, the sequence is TGTGCCAGCTCACCAAAGGGCCCCGGACAGGGGGCGGACAATGAGCAGTTCTTC.